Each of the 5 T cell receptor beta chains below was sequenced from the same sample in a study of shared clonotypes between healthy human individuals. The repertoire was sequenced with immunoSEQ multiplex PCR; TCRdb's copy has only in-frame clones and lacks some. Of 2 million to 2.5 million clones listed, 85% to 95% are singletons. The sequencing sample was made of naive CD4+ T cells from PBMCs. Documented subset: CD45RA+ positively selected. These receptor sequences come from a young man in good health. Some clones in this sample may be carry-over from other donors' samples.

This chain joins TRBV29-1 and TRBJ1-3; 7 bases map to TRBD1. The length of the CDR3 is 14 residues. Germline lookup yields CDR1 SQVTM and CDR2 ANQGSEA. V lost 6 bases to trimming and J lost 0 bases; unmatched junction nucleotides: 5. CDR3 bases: TGCAGCGTAACAGGGGTGGACTCTGGAAACACCATATATTTT. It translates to CSVTGVDSGNTIYF.

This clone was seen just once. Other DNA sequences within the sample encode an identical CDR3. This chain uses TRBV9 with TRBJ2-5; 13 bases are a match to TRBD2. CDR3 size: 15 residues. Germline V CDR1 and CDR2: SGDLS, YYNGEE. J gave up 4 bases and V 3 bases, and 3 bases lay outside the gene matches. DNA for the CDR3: TGTGCCAGCAGCGCAGGACTAGCGGGGGTAGAGACCCAGTACTTC. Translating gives CASSAGLAGVETQYF.

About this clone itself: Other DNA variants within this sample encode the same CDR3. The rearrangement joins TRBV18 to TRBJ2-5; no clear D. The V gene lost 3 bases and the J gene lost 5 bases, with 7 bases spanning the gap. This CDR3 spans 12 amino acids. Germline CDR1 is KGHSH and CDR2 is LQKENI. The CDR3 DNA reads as TGTGCCAGCTCACCCGGCGGCGAGACCCAGTACTTC. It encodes CASSPGGETQYF.

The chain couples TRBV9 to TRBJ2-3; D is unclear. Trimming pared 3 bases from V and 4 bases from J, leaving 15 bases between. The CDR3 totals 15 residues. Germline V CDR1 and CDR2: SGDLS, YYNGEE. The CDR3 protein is CASSDPRDGADTQYF. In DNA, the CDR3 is TGTGCCAGCAGCGATCCACGAGATGGGGCAGATACGCAGTATTTT. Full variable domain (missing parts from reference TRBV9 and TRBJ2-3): DSGVTQTPKHLITATGQRVTLRCSPRSGDLSVYWYQQSLDQGLQFLIQYYNGEERAKGNILERFSAQQFPDLHSELNLSSLELGDSALYFCASSDPRDGADTQYFGPGTRLTVL.

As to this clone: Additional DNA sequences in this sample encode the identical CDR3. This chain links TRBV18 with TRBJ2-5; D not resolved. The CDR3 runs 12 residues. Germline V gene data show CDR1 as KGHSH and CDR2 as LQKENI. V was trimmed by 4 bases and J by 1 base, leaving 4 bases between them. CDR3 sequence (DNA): TGTGCCAGCTCACTCCCCCAAGAGACCCAGTACTTC. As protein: CASSLPQETQYF.